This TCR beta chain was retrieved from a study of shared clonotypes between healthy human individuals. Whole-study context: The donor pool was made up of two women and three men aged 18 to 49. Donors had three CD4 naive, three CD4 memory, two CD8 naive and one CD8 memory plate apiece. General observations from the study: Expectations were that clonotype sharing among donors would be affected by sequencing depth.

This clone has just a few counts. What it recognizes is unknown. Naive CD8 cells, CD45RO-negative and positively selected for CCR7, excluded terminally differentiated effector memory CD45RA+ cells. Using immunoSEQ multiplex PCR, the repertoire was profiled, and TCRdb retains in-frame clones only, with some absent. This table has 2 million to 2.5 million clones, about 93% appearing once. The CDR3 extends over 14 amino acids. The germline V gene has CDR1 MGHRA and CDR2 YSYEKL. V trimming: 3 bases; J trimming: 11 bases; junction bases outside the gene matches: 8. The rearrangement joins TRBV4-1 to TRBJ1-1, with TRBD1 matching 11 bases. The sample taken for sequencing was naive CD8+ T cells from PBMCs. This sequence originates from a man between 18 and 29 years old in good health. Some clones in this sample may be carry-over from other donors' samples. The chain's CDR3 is CASSQVGQGARAFF. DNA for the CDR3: TGCGCCAGCAGCCAGGTAGGACAGGGGGCGCGTGCTTTCTTT.